This T cell receptor beta chain derives from a study of T cell responses to AZD1222 COVID-19 vaccine. Study as a whole: Analysis merged second doses at about 4 or about 12 weeks.

Sequencing was performed with immunoSEQ multiplex PCR; in TCRdb, only in-frame clones are kept and a portion is missing. The sample lists roughly 55,000 clones, 70% to 90% seen once, with roughly 4% in the top ten. The ends lost 4 bases at V and 7 bases at J; junction bases unmatched: 5. The germline V gene encodes CDR1 MNHEY and CDR2 SVGAGI. The CDR3 is 13 residues long. The rearrangement links TRBV6-5 to TRBJ1-1, with 8 bases identical to TRBD1. This TCR derives from an adult in good health. The specimen was peripheral blood, collected on day 0 of AZD1222 vaccination. In DNA form, the CDR3 reads TGTGCCAGCAGTTCCCTCGGACAGGGTGAAGCTTTCTTT. Translated, it gives CASSSLGQGEAFF.